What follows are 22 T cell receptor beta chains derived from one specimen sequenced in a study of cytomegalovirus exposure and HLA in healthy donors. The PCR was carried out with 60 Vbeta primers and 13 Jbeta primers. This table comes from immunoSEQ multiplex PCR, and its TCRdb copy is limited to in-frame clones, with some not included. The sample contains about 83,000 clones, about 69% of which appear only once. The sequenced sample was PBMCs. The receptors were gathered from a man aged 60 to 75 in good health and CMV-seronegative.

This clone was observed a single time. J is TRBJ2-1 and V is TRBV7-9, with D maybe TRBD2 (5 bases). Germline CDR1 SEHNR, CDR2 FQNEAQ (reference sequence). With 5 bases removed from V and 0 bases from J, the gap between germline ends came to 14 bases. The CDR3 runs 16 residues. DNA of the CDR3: TGTGCCAGCAGCCACCGGGTGGGGAGCTCCTACAATGAGCAGTTCTTC. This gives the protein CASSHRVGSSYNEQFF.

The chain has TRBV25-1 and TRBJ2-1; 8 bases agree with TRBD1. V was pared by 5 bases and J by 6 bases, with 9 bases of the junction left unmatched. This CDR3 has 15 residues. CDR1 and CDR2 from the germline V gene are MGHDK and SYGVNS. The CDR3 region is CASSRAGGLGNEQFF. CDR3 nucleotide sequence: TGTGCCAGCAGTCGGGCAGGGGGCCTAGGCAATGAGCAGTTCTTC.

For the CDR3, the DNA is TGTGCCATCAGTGAGTCATCAGGGATCTACAATGAGCAGTTCTTC. The encoded protein is CAISESSGIYNEQFF. The chain links TRBV10-3 to TRBJ2-1; the D gene is possibly TRBD1 (5 bases). The V end was cut by 0 bases, the J end by 3 bases, with 9 bases between. Germline V lookup: CDR1 ENHRY, CDR2 SYGVKD. This CDR3 contains 15 residues.

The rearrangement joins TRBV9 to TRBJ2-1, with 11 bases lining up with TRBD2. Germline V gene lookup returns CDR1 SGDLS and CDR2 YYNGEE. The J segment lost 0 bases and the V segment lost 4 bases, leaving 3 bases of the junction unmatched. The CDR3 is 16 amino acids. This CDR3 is CASSSSGGRSYNEQFF. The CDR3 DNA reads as TGTGCCAGCAGCTCTAGCGGGGGGCGCTCCTACAATGAGCAGTTCTTC.

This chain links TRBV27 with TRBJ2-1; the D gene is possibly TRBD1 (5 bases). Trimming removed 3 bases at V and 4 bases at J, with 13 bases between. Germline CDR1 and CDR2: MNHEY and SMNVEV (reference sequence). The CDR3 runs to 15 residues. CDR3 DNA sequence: TGTGCCAGCAGTTTGCAAGGGGCCCCTTACAATGAGCAGTTCTTC. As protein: CASSLQGAPYNEQFF.

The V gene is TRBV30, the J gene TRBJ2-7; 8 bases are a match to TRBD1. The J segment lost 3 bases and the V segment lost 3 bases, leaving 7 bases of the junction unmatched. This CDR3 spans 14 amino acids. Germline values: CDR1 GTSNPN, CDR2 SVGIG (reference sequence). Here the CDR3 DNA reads TGTGCCTGGAGCGACGGCGGACAGGGCTACGAGCAGTACTTC. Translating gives CAWSDGGQGYEQYF.

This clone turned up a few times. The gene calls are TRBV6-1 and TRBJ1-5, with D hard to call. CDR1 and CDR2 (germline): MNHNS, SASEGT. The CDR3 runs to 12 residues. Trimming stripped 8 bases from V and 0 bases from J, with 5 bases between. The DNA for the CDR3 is TGTGCCAGCCAAAATAGCAATCAGCCCCAGCATTTT. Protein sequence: CASQNSNQPQHF.

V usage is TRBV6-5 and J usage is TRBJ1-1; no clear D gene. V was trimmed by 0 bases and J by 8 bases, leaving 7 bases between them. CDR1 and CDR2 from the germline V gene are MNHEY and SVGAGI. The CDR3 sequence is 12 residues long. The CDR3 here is CASSYSGGEAFF. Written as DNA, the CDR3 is TGTGCCAGCAGTTACTCGGGAGGGGAAGCTTTCTTT.

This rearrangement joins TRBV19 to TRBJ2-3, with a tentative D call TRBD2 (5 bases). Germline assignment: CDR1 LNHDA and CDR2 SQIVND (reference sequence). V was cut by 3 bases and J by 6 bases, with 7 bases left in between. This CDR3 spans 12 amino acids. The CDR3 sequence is CASSITGDTQYF. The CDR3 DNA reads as TGTGCCAGTAGTATTACGGGGGATACGCAGTATTTT.

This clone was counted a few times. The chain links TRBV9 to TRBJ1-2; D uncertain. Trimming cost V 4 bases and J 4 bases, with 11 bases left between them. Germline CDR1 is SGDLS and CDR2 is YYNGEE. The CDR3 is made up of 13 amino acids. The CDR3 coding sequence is TGTGCCAGCAGCCCCCAAGGGAGCTATGGCTACACCTTC. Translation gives CASSPQGSYGYTF.

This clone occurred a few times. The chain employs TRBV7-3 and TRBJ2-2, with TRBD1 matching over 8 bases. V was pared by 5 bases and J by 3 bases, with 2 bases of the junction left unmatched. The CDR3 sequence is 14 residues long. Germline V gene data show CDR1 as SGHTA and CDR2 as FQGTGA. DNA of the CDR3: TGTGCCAGCAGCACAGGGGGATACACCGGGGAGCTGTTTTTT. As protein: CASSTGGYTGELFF.

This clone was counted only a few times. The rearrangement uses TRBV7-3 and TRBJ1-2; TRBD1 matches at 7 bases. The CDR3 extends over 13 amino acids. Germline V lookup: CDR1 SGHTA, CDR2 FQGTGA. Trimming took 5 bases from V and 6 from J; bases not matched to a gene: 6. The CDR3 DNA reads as TGTGCCAGCAGCCCCGGGACAGCGAATGGCTACACCTTC. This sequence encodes CASSPGTANGYTF.

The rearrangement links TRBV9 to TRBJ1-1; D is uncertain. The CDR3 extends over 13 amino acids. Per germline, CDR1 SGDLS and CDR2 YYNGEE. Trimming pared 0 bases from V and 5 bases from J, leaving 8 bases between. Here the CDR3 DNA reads TGTGCCAGCAGCGTAGCAGTGGAGACTGAAGCTTTCTTT. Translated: CASSVAVETEAFF.

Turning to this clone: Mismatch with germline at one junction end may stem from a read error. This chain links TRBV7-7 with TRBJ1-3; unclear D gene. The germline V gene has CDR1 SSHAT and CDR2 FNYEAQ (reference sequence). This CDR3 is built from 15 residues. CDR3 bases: TGTGCTAGCAGCTTAGGGCCGGGGTCTGGAAACACCATATATTTT. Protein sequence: CASSLGPGSGNTIYF.

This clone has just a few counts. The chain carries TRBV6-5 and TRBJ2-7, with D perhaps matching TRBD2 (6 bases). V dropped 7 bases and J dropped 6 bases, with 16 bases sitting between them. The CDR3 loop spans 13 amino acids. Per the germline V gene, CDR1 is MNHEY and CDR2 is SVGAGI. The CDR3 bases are TGTGCCAGCACAGGCGGGGCCGAGCGCGAGCAGTACTTC. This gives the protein CASTGGAEREQYF.

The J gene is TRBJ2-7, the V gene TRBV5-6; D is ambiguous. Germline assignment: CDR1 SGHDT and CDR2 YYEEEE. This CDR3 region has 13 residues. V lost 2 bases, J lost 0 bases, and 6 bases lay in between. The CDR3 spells CASSFPISYEQYF. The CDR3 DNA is TGTGCCAGCAGCTTCCCTATCTCCTACGAGCAGTACTTC.

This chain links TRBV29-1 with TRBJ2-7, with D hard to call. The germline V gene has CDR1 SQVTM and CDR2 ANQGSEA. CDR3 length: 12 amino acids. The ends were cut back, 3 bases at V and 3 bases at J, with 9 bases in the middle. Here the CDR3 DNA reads TGCAGCGTTGAGCCCGTGAGCTACGAGCAGTACTTC. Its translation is CSVEPVSYEQYF.

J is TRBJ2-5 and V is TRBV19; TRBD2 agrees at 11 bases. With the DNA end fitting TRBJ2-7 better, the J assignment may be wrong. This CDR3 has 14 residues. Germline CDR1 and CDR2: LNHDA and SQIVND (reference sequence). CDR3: CATQVAGGLGEQYF. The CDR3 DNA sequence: TGTGCCACGCAAGTAGCGGGGGGGCTAGGCGAGCAGTACTTC.

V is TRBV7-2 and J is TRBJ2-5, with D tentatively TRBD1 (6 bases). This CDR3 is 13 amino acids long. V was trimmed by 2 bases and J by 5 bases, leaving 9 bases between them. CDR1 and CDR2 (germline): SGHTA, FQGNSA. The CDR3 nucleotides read TGTGCCAGCAGCTTACAGGGGCGGGAGACCCAGTACTTC. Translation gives CASSLQGRETQYF. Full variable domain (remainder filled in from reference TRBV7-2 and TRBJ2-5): GAGVSQSPSNKVTEKGKDVELRCDPISGHTALYWYRQSLGQGLEFLIYFQGNSAPDKSGLPSDRFSAERTGGSVSTLTIQRTQQEDSAVYLCASSLQGRETQYFGPGTRLLVL.

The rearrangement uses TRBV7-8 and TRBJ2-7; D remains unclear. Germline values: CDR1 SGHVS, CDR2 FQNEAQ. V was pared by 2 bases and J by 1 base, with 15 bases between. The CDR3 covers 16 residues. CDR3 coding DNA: TGTGCCAGCAGCTTACCACCGGGTCCCGGATCCTACGAGCAGTACTTC. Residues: CASSLPPGPGSYEQYF.

This chain's CDR3 is CASNLPGFEAFF. DNA of the CDR3: TGTGCCAGCAACCTTCCGGGGTTTGAAGCTTTCTTT. The chain links TRBV11-1 to TRBJ1-1; no firm D call. V dropped 7 bases and J dropped 7 bases, with 13 bases sitting between them. CDR1 is SGHAT, CDR2 FQDESV, per germline (reference sequence). The CDR3 sequence is 12 residues long.

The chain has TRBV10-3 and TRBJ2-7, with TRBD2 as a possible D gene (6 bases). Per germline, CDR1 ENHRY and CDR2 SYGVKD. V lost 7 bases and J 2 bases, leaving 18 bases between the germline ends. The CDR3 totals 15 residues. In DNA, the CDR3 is TGTGCCATCACCGTTCAGACTAGTAGTGCCTACGAGCAGTACTTC. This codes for CAITVQTSSAYEQYF.